Listed below are T cell receptor beta chains from one sample, sequenced in a study of shared clonotypes between healthy human individuals. Only in-frame clones appear in the TCRdb table, and some are missing; sequencing was by immunoSEQ multiplex PCR. In the table there are 2 million to 2.5 million clones, about 93% of which are singletons. Sequencing used naive CD8+ T cells from PBMCs. All receptors derive from a man younger than 35 in good health. Some clones in this sample may be carry-over from other donors' samples. The conserved cysteine and the conserved F or W are not part of the CDR3 here. The order of the fields is V gene, D gene, J gene, CDR3 protein. The D gene is left open where the match is weak.

v_gene: TRBV2; d_gene: TRBD1; j_gene: TRBJ2-5; CDR3aa: ASGEGAAQQETQY
v_gene: TRBV11-2; d_gene: NA; j_gene: TRBJ1-1; CDR3aa: ASSSNRVGTEAF
v_gene: TRBV19; d_gene: TRBD1; j_gene: TRBJ1-4; CDR3aa: ASSARPGQPFEKLF
v_gene: TRBV28; d_gene: NA; j_gene: TRBJ1-1; CDR3aa: ASSLPGQFEAF
v_gene: TRBV4-1; d_gene: NA; j_gene: TRBJ2-7; CDR3aa: ASSQDSSYEQY
v_gene: TRBV28; d_gene: NA; j_gene: TRBJ2-7; CDR3aa: AILQGWEQY
v_gene: TRBV19; d_gene: NA; j_gene: TRBJ2-3; CDR3aa: ASSIGFREITDTQY
v_gene: TRBV11-2; d_gene: TRBD2; j_gene: TRBJ2-7; CDR3aa: ASSLVLGGGPLYEQY
v_gene: TRBV27; d_gene: NA; j_gene: TRBJ1-6; CDR3aa: ASTRDVNSPLH
v_gene: TRBV19; d_gene: NA; j_gene: TRBJ1-1; CDR3aa: ATAWNSGTEAF
v_gene: TRBV5-1; d_gene: NA; j_gene: NA; CDR3aa: ASSNRLSYEQY
v_gene: TRBV11-2; d_gene: TRBD1; j_gene: TRBJ1-2; CDR3aa: ASSSSDRGPGYT
v_gene: TRBV19; d_gene: NA; j_gene: TRBJ1-2; CDR3aa: ASSKGRTPKFYGYT
v_gene: TRBV5-1; d_gene: NA; j_gene: TRBJ2-7; CDR3aa: ASSLVDPARDEQY
v_gene: TRBV5-1; d_gene: NA; j_gene: TRBJ2-5; CDR3aa: ASSLGGSTRTQY
v_gene: TRBV7-9; d_gene: TRBD2; j_gene: TRBJ2-5; CDR3aa: ASSLSVLAGLQETQY
v_gene: TRBV7-9; d_gene: TRBD1; j_gene: TRBJ2-7; CDR3aa: ASSSDRGYEQY
v_gene: TRBV10-1; d_gene: NA; j_gene: TRBJ2-3; CDR3aa: ASSDKQVTDTQY
v_gene: TRBV6-5; d_gene: NA; j_gene: TRBJ2-3; CDR3aa: ASSWDSLTQADTQY
v_gene: TRBV6-5; d_gene: NA; j_gene: TRBJ1-1; CDR3aa: ASRPQIGAFEAF
v_gene: TRBV4-1; d_gene: NA; j_gene: TRBJ2-7; CDR3aa: ASSQGQDYEQY
v_gene: TRBV7-9; d_gene: NA; j_gene: TRBJ2-1; CDR3aa: ASSSAWGSHNEQF
v_gene: TRBV2; d_gene: NA; j_gene: TRBJ2-5; CDR3aa: ASRPPGTPLETQY
v_gene: TRBV27; d_gene: TRBD1; j_gene: TRBJ1-1; CDR3aa: ATKQGLGTEAF
v_gene: TRBV5-6; d_gene: NA; j_gene: TRBJ1-5; CDR3aa: ASSLAGGQRSNQPQH
v_gene: TRBV28; d_gene: NA; j_gene: TRBJ2-1; CDR3aa: ASSFRLVKNNEQF
v_gene: TRBV5-1; d_gene: NA; j_gene: TRBJ1-1; CDR3aa: ASSASRKSGEWTEAF
v_gene: TRBV9; d_gene: TRBD2; j_gene: TRBJ2-1; CDR3aa: ASSVGSGMSYNEQF
v_gene: TRBV7-9; d_gene: TRBD1; j_gene: TRBJ1-2; CDR3aa: ASSLWTGPYGYT
v_gene: TRBV4-1; d_gene: NA; j_gene: TRBJ2-2; CDR3aa: ASSHTGRVNTGELF
v_gene: TRBV28; d_gene: TRBD1; j_gene: TRBJ2-7; CDR3aa: ASSFRDRGYPPLEQY
v_gene: TRBV6-6; d_gene: TRBD1; j_gene: TRBJ1-1; CDR3aa: ASWQGARNTEAF
v_gene: TRBV5-1; d_gene: NA; j_gene: TRBJ1-1; CDR3aa: ASRVNTEAF
v_gene: TRBV7-2; d_gene: TRBD2; j_gene: TRBJ2-5; CDR3aa: ASSPRLASLQETQY
v_gene: TRBV6-5; d_gene: NA; j_gene: TRBJ2-1; CDR3aa: ASSSIADEQF
v_gene: TRBV27; d_gene: NA; j_gene: TRBJ1-4; CDR3aa: ASSFGNEKLF
v_gene: TRBV28; d_gene: NA; j_gene: TRBJ1-4; CDR3aa: ASSFQGGNNEKLF
v_gene: TRBV28; d_gene: NA; j_gene: TRBJ2-1; CDR3aa: ASRPPGQYYNEQF
v_gene: TRBV6-5; d_gene: NA; j_gene: TRBJ2-3; CDR3aa: ASSYSGFTDTQY
v_gene: TRBV28; d_gene: TRBD1; j_gene: TRBJ1-3; CDR3aa: ASSSGQGAGGNTIY
v_gene: TRBV4-1; d_gene: NA; j_gene: TRBJ2-3; CDR3aa: ASSQVLGTDTQY
v_gene: TRBV27; d_gene: TRBD2; j_gene: TRBJ2-7; CDR3aa: ASSLLAGEPYEQY